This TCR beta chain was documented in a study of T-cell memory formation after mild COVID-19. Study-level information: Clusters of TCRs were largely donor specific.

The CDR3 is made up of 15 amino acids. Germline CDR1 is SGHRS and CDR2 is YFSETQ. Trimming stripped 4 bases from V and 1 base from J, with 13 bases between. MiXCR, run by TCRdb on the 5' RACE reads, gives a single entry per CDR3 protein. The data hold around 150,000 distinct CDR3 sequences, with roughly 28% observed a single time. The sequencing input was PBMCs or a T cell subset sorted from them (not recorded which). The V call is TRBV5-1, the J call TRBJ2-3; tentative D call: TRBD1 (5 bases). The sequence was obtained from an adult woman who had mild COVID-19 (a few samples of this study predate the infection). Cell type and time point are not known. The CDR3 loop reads CASSPAVRGTDTQYF. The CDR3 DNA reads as TGCGCCAGCAGCCCGGCCGTCAGGGGCACAGATACGCAGTATTTT.